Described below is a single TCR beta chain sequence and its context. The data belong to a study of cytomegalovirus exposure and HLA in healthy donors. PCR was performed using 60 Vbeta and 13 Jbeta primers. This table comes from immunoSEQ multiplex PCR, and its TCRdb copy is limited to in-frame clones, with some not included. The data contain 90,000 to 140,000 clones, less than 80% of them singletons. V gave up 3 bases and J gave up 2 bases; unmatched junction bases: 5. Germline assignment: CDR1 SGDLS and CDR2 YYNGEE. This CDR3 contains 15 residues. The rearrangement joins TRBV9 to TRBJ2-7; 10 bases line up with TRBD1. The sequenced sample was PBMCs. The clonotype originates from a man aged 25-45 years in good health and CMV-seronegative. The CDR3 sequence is CASSASGTGAYEQYF. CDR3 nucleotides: TGTGCCAGCAGCGCTTCCGGGACAGGGGCCTACGAGCAGTACTTC.